This T cell receptor beta chain was identified during a study of Ad26.COV2.S vaccination and SARS-CoV-2 variants. Study conclusions and caveats: Recipients of vaccine and of placebo showed similar breadth of their non-spike TCR repertoires. Spike-specific TCR breadth was greater in vaccine than placebo recipients.

For this clone: Its antigen remains unknown.

Libraries were prepared by immunoSEQ multiplex PCR; TCRdb keeps only in-frame clonotypes and omits some of them. This table has some 640,000 clones, around 90% appearing once. Treatment reported: some 19 received Ad26.COV2.S at low or high dose, single or two shots; 5 received placebo; per-sample allocation not given. Samples analyzed were those drawn on day 63 after the first vaccine or placebo injection. Vaccine was an Ad26 vector expressing Wuhan-strain SARS-CoV-2 spike. This CDR3 is built from 12 residues. Germline assignment: CDR1 SEHNR and CDR2 FQNEAQ (reference sequence). V lost 2 bases and J 5 bases, leaving 6 bases between the germline ends.

This clonotype was sampled from a person aged 18-65 years who received the Ad26.COV2.S COVID-19 vaccine or a placebo. The V call is TRBV7-9, the J call TRBJ1-2; unclear D gene. This material consisted of peripheral blood, taken in a trial of Ad26.COV2.S vaccine versus placebo. The CDR3 nucleotides are TGTGCCAGCAGCTTAAGCAGTTATGGCTACACCTTC. As protein: CASSLSSYGYTF. Full variable domain (missing parts from reference TRBV7-9 and TRBJ1-2): DTGVSQNPRHKITKRGQNVTFRCDPISEHNRLYWYRQTLGQGPEFLTYFQNEAQLEKSRLLSDRFSAERPKGSFSTLEIQRTEQGDSAMYLCASSLSSYGYTFGSGTRLTVV.